The clone carrying this T cell receptor beta chain has just a few counts. Original processing notes: Amplifying reference gene primers gave estimates of nucleated cell counts. Sequencing was performed with immunoSEQ multiplex PCR; in TCRdb, only in-frame clones are kept and a portion is missing. V and J calls and clone size are those listed in that table; D and trimming were worked out from the DNA. The data hold roughly 270,000 clones, with roughly 88% observed a single time. The data stem from a study of blood T cell repertoires in COVID-19. For the study at large: Collection of acute and convalescent COVID-19 samples took place in the United States, Italy and Spain. Sources were T cells, B-cell-depleted T cells, or PBMCs; the material itself was cDNA or gDNA.

The length of the CDR3 is 15 residues. Germline loops: CDR1 SGHRS, CDR2 YFSETQ. V lost 4 bases, J lost 5 bases, and 11 bases stayed unmatched. The rearrangement joins TRBV5-1 to TRBJ1-1; 7 bases map to TRBD1. This TCR was recovered from a man aged 18 to 35 with active or convalescent COVID-19. Input material: peripheral blood. The CDR3 region is CASSPRQGVGTEAFF. The CDR3, as DNA: TGCGCCAGCAGCCCGAGACAGGGCGTTGGTACTGAAGCTTTCTTT.